These 4 T cell receptor beta chains share one sample of origin, sequenced in a study of blood T cell repertoires in COVID-19. Here immunoSEQ multiplex PCR was the method, and the copy in TCRdb shows in-frame clones only, minus some. Found here are 150,000 to 200,000 clones, over 70% of them singletons; the top ten hold 3% to 3.5%. Sequencing was done on a sample of PBMCs or T cells enriched from blood (not recorded which). The receptor source for this set is a woman aged 55-70 years who had recovered from COVID-19.

The chain joins TRBV7-3 to TRBJ2-3, with D possibly matching TRBD2 (7 bases). The CDR3 has 15 residues. Germline CDR1 reads SGHTA; CDR2 reads FQGTGA. V was pared by 5 bases and J by 3 bases, with 15 bases between. The chain's CDR3 is CASSTRGALTDTQYF. CDR3 bases: TGTGCCAGCAGCACCCGGGGGGCTTTAACAGATACGCAGTATTTT.

This chain links TRBV2 with TRBJ1-4; 8 bases map to TRBD1. The CDR3 has 14 amino acids. CDR1 and CDR2 from the germline V gene are SNHLY and FYNNEI. The V segment lost 6 bases and the J segment 8 bases; nucleotides outside the gene matches: 8. CDR3 residues: CASSPGGAGEKLFF. The CDR3 coding sequence is TGTGCCAGCAGCCCAGGGGGCGCGGGAGAAAAACTGTTTTTT.

The chain uses TRBV6-5 and TRBJ1-2, with D perhaps TRBD1 (6 bases). CDR1 MNHEY and CDR2 SVGAGI come from the germline V gene. The V gene lost 4 bases and the J gene lost 4 bases, with 16 bases spanning the gap. The CDR3 covers 15 residues. For the CDR3, the DNA is TGTGCCAGCAGTTCTGGACAGCCGGTCGGCTATGGCTACACCTTC. This translates into CASSSGQPVGYGYTF.

This sequence joins TRBV5-1 and TRBJ1-1; TRBD1 matches at 9 bases. Germline V gene lookup returns CDR1 SGHRS and CDR2 YFSETQ. V lost 6 bases, J lost 3 bases, and 18 bases stayed unmatched. This CDR3 spans 18 amino acids. The CDR3 is CASIPFGTGRFVDTEAFF. CDR3 coding DNA: TGCGCCAGCATCCCTTTCGGGACAGGGCGTTTCGTGGACACTGAAGCTTTCTTT.